This record looks at one T cell receptor (beta chain) sequence and its context. The antigen this receptor binds is unknown. No clone much larger than this one lies a single base away; base qualities are absent. These data come from a study of brain T cells in children with intractable seizures (dated by TCRdb to the early 2020s). Regarding the research as a whole: Resected brain tissue from some 49 pediatric epilepsy surgery cases was initially screened for immune gene transcripts with a NanoString immunology panel. Among the approximately twelve selected surgery cases, eight also had pre-surgery blood sequenced, leaving four with brain tissue only. Results the study describes overall, beyond this receptor: The patients' HCMV serostatus was not known, and viral specificity was inferred solely from CDR3 sequence similarity. Because sequencing depth was different between pre-surgery and post-surgery blood, clones absent from the pre-surgery sample may reflect undersampling.

The sample's time point, from its label and the paper: resected brain tissue, or blood drawn just prior to surgery. The surgery cases with the highest brain T cell transcript signatures were chosen for TCR beta chain sequencing of brain tissue, and also of blood when blood was available. Patients had been treated with at least one anti-epileptic drug before surgery. The TCR-sequenced patients were children whose drug-resistant epilepsy was caused by tuberous sclerosis complex, focal cortical dysplasia, Rasmussen encephalitis or hemimegalencephaly. Blood samples were collected immediately before the epilepsy surgery. Bulk genomic DNA was isolated from unsorted brain tissue and whole blood using the Monarch genomic DNA purification kit. Taken from the germline V gene (reference sequence), the CDR1 and CDR2 loops are LNHNV and YYDKDF. Trimmed from V: 1 base; trimmed from J: 2 bases; junction bases lacking a gene match: 5. The CDR3 numbers 18 residues from cysteine through phenylalanine. The entry retains the CDR3 DNA only, 54 bases that are in frame from base 1.

The immunoSEQ assay was used to generate TCR beta chain sequences from genomic DNA. Processing in the source paper ran as follows. CDR3 sequences that did not begin with the conserved framework cysteine at position 104 were removed by hand. To get clonality, the normalized Shannon's Diversity Index was subtracted from one, giving values from 0 (maximal diversity) to 1 (oligoclonal). To check whether a given CDR3 had different frequencies in two samples, for example brain versus blood, chi-squared comparison-of-proportions tests were used. Public clonotypes were found by searching immuneACCESS, and the VDJdb browser was used to assess similarity to known antiviral clonotypes. In its TCRdb copy, this immuneACCESS table keeps in-frame sequences only and misses some clones. Where compared with another copy, unresolved V genes explain less than half of these, and the others have no known cause. The V and J calls and clone size come from that table; D and trimming were worked out from the DNA. The table for this sample lists around 20,000 clones; 90% to 95% of them were counted only once. Of the sample, roughly 6.7% falls within the top ten clones.

The input for sequencing was peripheral blood, taken at surgery. This sequence was found in a boy aged 10-17 years with focal cortical dysplasia and intractable seizures. This receptor chain uses TRBV15 and TRBJ2-6, and 10 bases in between align with TRBD1. CDR3 protein: CATSRGEGTGAGANVLTF. DNA sequence: TGTGCCACCAGCAGAGGGGAAGGGACAGGGGCTGGGGCCAACGTCCTGACTTTC.